These T cell receptor beta chains were read from a single sample in a study of T cell repertoires in cytomegalovirus infection. Each CDR3 protein is one row after TCRdb ran MiXCR on the reads. The sample contains 700,000 to 900,000 distinct CDR3 sequences, approximately 32% of which appear only once. No antigens are known for them. Sample: cultured CD8+ T cells from PBMCs, taken from culture after CMV antigen stimulation. The receptors shown here come from a human donor in good health (CMV status not recorded). Some clones in this sample may be carry-over from other donors' samples. Each CDR3 is given without its conserved first and last residue. The size field is filled for only some rows; it gives once, few, many or a size class.

clone size,V gene,CDR3 length,CDR3 protein
few,TRBV6-2/TRBV6-3,9,ASGTGNIQY
.,TRBV5-1,10,ASSSGHEKLF
many,TRBV7-2,14,ASSPERGPYTDTQY
.,TRBV12-3/TRBV12-4,12,ASSLIQLGEKLF
.,TRBV28,13,ASRLTWGLVTEAF
.,TRBV5-5,13,ASSLRGQVKNIQY
few,TRBV11-3,17,ASSPEGLAGAWSTDTQY
few,TRBV10-2,13,ASSEAGTFTDTQY
many,TRBV7-8,13,ASSLISLNTGELF
.,TRBV6-2/TRBV6-3,11,ASSFHILEGYT
few,TRBV6-2/TRBV6-3,12,ASSPHIPEGPQH
many,TRBV12-3/TRBV12-4,13,ASSEGRDSNNEQF
many,TRBV7-9,12,ASSGGEEGEKLF
many,TRBV12-3/TRBV12-4,11,ASSLGILYEQF
.,TRBV4-1,17,ASSQEGSGGDANTGELF
many,TRBV7-2,13,ASSLEGTLLDEQF
.,TRBV4-1,14,ASSQVSFNRDHEQY
few,TRBV20-1,15,SAPQGAGGAWTGELF
few,TRBV5-5,9,ASSGSGIRY
few,TRBV7-8,13,ASSMGAGGQKTQY
.,TRBV5-8,12,ASSLVLGYNEQF